One sample yielded the 25 T cell receptor beta chains listed below, sequenced in a study of cytomegalovirus exposure and HLA in healthy donors. Amplification used 60 Vbeta primers and 13 Jbeta primers. Here immunoSEQ multiplex PCR was the method, and the copy in TCRdb shows in-frame clones only, minus some. The top ten hold 2.5% to 3% of the sample, which has fewer than 200,000 clones, over 70% seen once. Sequences were obtained from PBMCs. The receptors were sampled from a woman aged 50 to 65 in good health and CMV-seropositive.

The chain is built from TRBV10-3 and TRBJ1-1; perhaps TRBD1 as D (5 bases). Germline V gene data show CDR1 as ENHRY and CDR2 as SYGVKD. Between the trimmed V and J ends, which lost 6 bases and 4 bases, there was a span of 12 bases. The CDR3 spans 13 residues. CDR3 protein: CAISPGGGTEAFF. The DNA for the CDR3 is TGTGCCATCAGCCCCGGGGGTGGCACTGAAGCTTTCTTT.

The chain recombines TRBV18 with TRBJ2-7, with no clear D. V lost 2 bases and J lost 3, with 5 bases in between. The germline V gene encodes CDR1 KGHSH and CDR2 LQKENI. This CDR3 comprises 12 residues. CDR3 nucleotide sequence: TGTGCCAGCTCACCAAACGGCTACGAGCAGTACTTC. Protein sequence: CASSPNGYEQYF.

Only a few counts were recorded for this clone. The V gene is TRBV7-9, the J gene TRBJ2-2; 8 bases line up with TRBD1. This CDR3 has 15 amino acids. Germline trimming cut 5 bases from V and 6 bases from J; bases unmatched to any gene: 8. Germline lookup yields CDR1 SEHNR and CDR2 FQNEAQ (reference sequence). CDR3 DNA sequence: TGTGCCAGCAGCCCGGCGGACAGGGTAGCCGGGGAGCTGTTTTTT. This sequence encodes CASSPADRVAGELFF.

This clone was observed a few times. CDR3 coding DNA: TGTGCCAGCAGCTTCGAGAGTAATTCACCCCTCCACTTT. It encodes CASSFESNSPLHF. The V and J genes are TRBV5-4 and TRBJ1-6; D not resolved. This CDR3 has 13 residues. Trimming removed 2 bases at V and 6 bases at J, with 6 bases between. Germline values: CDR1 SGHNT, CDR2 YYREEE (reference sequence). The entire variable domain, with the rest obtained from reference TRBV5-4 and TRBJ1-6, is as follows: ETGVTQSPTHLIKTRGQQVTLRCSSQSGHNTVSWYQQALGQGPQFIFQYYREEENGRGNFPPRFSGLQFPNYSSELNVNALELDDSALYLCASSFESNSPLHFGNGTRLTVT.

V gene TRBV25-1 combines with J gene TRBJ2-1; 9 nucleotides match TRBD2. J was trimmed by 4 bases and V by 2 bases; bases with no gene match: 6. CDR1 and CDR2 from the germline V gene are MGHDK and SYGVNS. CDR3 size: 16 residues. The CDR3 loop reads CASSELVAGVYNEQFF. The CDR3 DNA reads as TGTGCCAGCAGTGAACTCGTAGCGGGGGTATACAATGAGCAGTTCTTC.

The gene calls are TRBV5-3 and TRBJ2-1; D is possibly TRBD1 (6 bases). TRBV5-3 is an open reading frame, and its role is uncertain. The CDR3 is 16 residues long. Deletions cut 0 bases from V and 7 bases from J, with 17 bases between. CDR3 DNA sequence: TGTGCCAGAAGCTTGGTCAGGGGAGACCTACTGAATGAGCAGTTCTTC. It codes for CARSLVRGDLLNEQFF.

This chain joins TRBV5-6 and TRBJ1-4; possible D gene TRBD1, 6 bases. Germline CDR1 is SGHDT and CDR2 is YYEEEE. The CDR3 spans 13 residues. The V and J ends lost 2 bases and 12 bases respectively, with 14 bases between them. The CDR3 reads CASSFGTSSELFF. The CDR3 nucleotides read TGTGCCAGCAGCTTCGGGACATCCTCAGAACTGTTTTTT.

The sample holds one count of this clone. The chain couples TRBV30 to TRBJ1-1; 7 positions agree with TRBD1. Germline CDR1 and CDR2: GTSNPN and SVGIG (reference sequence). There are 13 residues in the CDR3. V was clipped by 2 bases and J by 4 bases; unmatched bases: 4. The CDR3 DNA sequence: TGTGCCTGGAGTAGGGGGCAGAGCACTGAAGCTTTCTTT. Amino acids: CAWSRGQSTEAFF.

V usage is TRBV18 and J usage is TRBJ1-4, with D possibly matching TRBD1 (5 bases). The germline CDR1 and CDR2 sequences are KGHSH and LQKENI. The CDR3 spans 13 residues. V was trimmed by 6 bases and J by 7 bases, leaving 12 bases between them. CDR3 amino acids: CASSTRGGEKLFF. In DNA, the CDR3 is TGTGCCAGCTCCACCCGGGGGGGTGAAAAACTGTTTTTT.

The chain recombines TRBV5-4 with TRBJ2-3, with 9 nucleotides matching TRBD1. V was clipped by 0 bases and J by 2 bases; unmatched bases: 4. There are 16 residues in the CDR3. The germline V gene has CDR1 SGHNT and CDR2 YYREEE (reference sequence). The CDR3 is CASSLEGQGLTDTQYF. The CDR3 DNA reads as TGTGCCAGCAGCTTGGAGGGACAGGGCCTCACAGATACGCAGTATTTT.

The chain has TRBV2 and TRBJ1-2, with 7 bases identical to TRBD1. V was clipped by 10 bases and J by 1 base; unmatched bases: 6. Germline V gene data show CDR1 as SNHLY and CDR2 as FYNNEI. The CDR3 has 13 residues. CDR3 region: CATGGQVNYGYTF. The CDR3 DNA sequence: TGTGCCACCGGAGGACAGGTTAACTATGGCTACACCTTC.

The CDR3 nucleotides are TGCAGCGTTGATAGTAGCGGGGGGGCTGGCACAGATACGCAGTATTTT. Translated: CSVDSSGGAGTDTQYF. This chain links TRBV29-1 with TRBJ2-3, with 11 bases aligning to TRBD2. The CDR3 extends over 16 amino acids. CDR1 and CDR2 (germline): SQVTM, ANQGSEA. The V segment lost 3 bases and the J segment 1 base; nucleotides outside the gene matches: 6.

The chain combines TRBV5-4 with TRBJ2-5; 8 bases line up with TRBD1. V dropped 5 bases and J dropped 2; count of bases not matched to a gene: 11. The CDR3 sequence is 16 residues long. CDR1 is SGHNT, CDR2 YYREEE, per germline (reference sequence). The CDR3 DNA is TGTGCCAGCAGTCCCCGGACAGGGCCGACACAAGAGACCCAGTACTTC. Amino acid sequence: CASSPRTGPTQETQYF.

The V gene is TRBV7-9, the J gene TRBJ2-1; TRBD1 matches 8 bases. The V segment lost 8 bases and the J segment 2 bases; nucleotides outside the gene matches: 2. The CDR3 is 13 residues long. The V gene's germline CDR1 is SEHNR and CDR2 FQNEAQ (reference sequence). For the CDR3, the DNA is TGTGCCAGCGTGGACAGGGCCTACAATGAGCAGTTCTTC. Encoded protein: CASVDRAYNEQFF.

The chain uses TRBV10-3 and TRBJ2-5; 8 bases are shared with TRBD1. The J call may not be correct, given that the DNA end is closer to TRBJ2-7. Germline assignment: CDR1 ENHRY and CDR2 SYGVKD. The CDR3 extends over 15 amino acids. CDR3: CAISEFGQGANEQYF. The CDR3 DNA follows: TGTGCCATCAGTGAGTTTGGACAGGGTGCGAACGAGCAGTACTTC.

The chain carries TRBV6-5 and TRBJ1-6; 7 bases map to TRBD1. The CDR3 loop spans 15 amino acids. The junction had 3 bases not matched to a gene; V was cut back by 0 bases and J by 7 bases. CDR1 is MNHEY and CDR2 is SVGAGI in the germline V gene. The CDR3 loop reads CASSYSLQGNSPLHF. CDR3 bases: TGTGCCAGCAGTTACTCCCTACAGGGGAATTCACCCCTCCACTTT.

V and J are TRBV6-4 and TRBJ2-1, with 10 nucleotides matching TRBD1. Trimming took 0 bases from V and 6 from J; bases not matched to a gene: 5. The CDR3 is made up of 16 amino acids. CDR1 is MRHNA and CDR2 is SNTAGT in the germline V gene. DNA of the CDR3: TGTGCCAGCAGTGACTCACGACAGGGGGCGTTCAATGAGCAGTTCTTC. Residues: CASSDSRQGAFNEQFF.

This chain joins TRBV6-6 and TRBJ1-1; TRBD1 matches 7 bases. After removal of 5 bases from V and 5 bases from J, the junction contained 11 bases not matched to a gene. This CDR3 has 15 amino acids. From germline, CDR1 is MNHNY and CDR2 SVGAGI (reference sequence). The CDR3 reads CASSRQGQAVTEAFF. The CDR3 DNA sequence: TGTGCCAGCAGTAGACAGGGTCAGGCGGTGACTGAAGCTTTCTTT.

The CDR3 DNA follows: TGTGCCAGCTCACCACCGGGGGGAGTTAATGAAAAACTGTTTTTT. This translates into CASSPPGGVNEKLFF. The chain joins TRBV18 to TRBJ1-4; the D gene is possibly TRBD1 (5 bases). Germline V gene sequence: CDR1 KGHSH, CDR2 LQKENI. This CDR3 is built from 15 residues. V lost 0 bases and J lost 4, with 9 bases in between.

A few counts support this clone. V is TRBV2 and J is TRBJ2-7; TRBD1 aligns across 7 bases. The CDR3 contains 14 residues. Germline assignment: CDR1 SNHLY and CDR2 FYNNEI. After removal of 7 bases from V and 4 bases from J, the junction contained 10 bases not matched to a gene. The CDR3 DNA follows: TGTGCCAGCAATATACCGGGACAGCAATACGAGCAGTACTTC. Translation gives CASNIPGQQYEQYF.

V and J are TRBV5-1 and TRBJ2-5; D remains ambiguous. V shed 3 bases and J shed 0 bases, with 6 bases lying between them. The CDR3 consists of 13 residues. CDR1 is SGHRS, CDR2 YFSETQ, per germline. DNA of the CDR3: TGCGCCAGCAGCTCCAATTACCAAGAGACCCAGTACTTC. It specifies CASSSNYQETQYF.

The chain employs TRBV2 and TRBJ1-2; weak D call: TRBD1 (5 bases). V was cut by 4 bases and J by 8 bases, with 14 bases left in between. Germline-derived CDR1 and CDR2 are SNHLY and FYNNEI. The CDR3 sequence is 13 residues long. The DNA for the CDR3 is TGTGCCAGCAGTGGCGGCAGGGTTGACGGCTACACCTTC. Its protein product is CASSGGRVDGYTF.

Only one count was recorded for this clone. V and J are TRBV18 and TRBJ1-1; 9 nucleotides line up with TRBD1. Germline CDR1 and CDR2: KGHSH and LQKENI. This CDR3 is built from 16 residues. V trimming: 6 bases; J trimming: 0 bases; junction bases outside the gene matches: 8. The CDR3: CASSQTGGPMNTEAFF. The CDR3 DNA follows: TGTGCCAGCTCGCAAACAGGGGGCCCCATGAACACTGAAGCTTTCTTT.

The chain joins TRBV7-9 to TRBJ1-1, with D possibly being TRBD1 (5 bases). Trimming took 5 bases from V and 7 from J, leaving 11 bases between them. This CDR3 contains 12 residues. Per the germline V gene, CDR1 is SEHNR and CDR2 is FQNEAQ (reference sequence). The CDR3 bases are TGTGCCAGCAGCCCTGGGACTCGTGAAGCTTTCTTT. Translating it yields CASSPGTREAFF.

This clone has a handful of counts. The chain couples TRBV5-6 to TRBJ1-1; TRBD1 aligns across 7 bases. The V gene's germline CDR1 is SGHDT and CDR2 YYEEEE. The CDR3 loop spans 15 amino acids. The J segment lost 1 base and the V segment lost 6 bases, leaving 9 bases of the junction unmatched. DNA for the CDR3: TGTGCCAGCACCTTCAGAAGGACAGGGAACACTGAAGCTTTCTTT. Protein product: CASTFRRTGNTEAFF.